The present T cell receptor (beta chain) was sequenced within a study of cytomegalovirus exposure and HLA in healthy donors (dated by TCRdb to 2017 to 2019). The study in broad terms: According to an earlier analysis of 587 of the donors, about 190 million T cells yielded 117 million unique TCR beta sequences and roughly 280 Gb of sequence data. To predict cytomegalovirus infection status, the study brought together high-throughput TCR immunosequencing, statistical association of individual TCRs with disease status, and machine learning. Besides the first cohort of 666 subjects, a separate validation cohort made up of 120 different subjects was used. Among roughly 400 genotyped donors of the cohort, an average of about 240,000 unique TCR beta nucleotide sequences were sequenced per donor, roughly 18% of them non-productive. Roughly five DR-DQ haplotypes were handled as single units for association and clustering, since linkage in the cohort was strong. Of the roughly 400 genotyped donors, less than 85% were placed in the genetic ancestry cluster associated with self-reported Caucasian donors. Class I and class II HLA loci were covered by the typing at four-digit resolution. Rather than using new phenotypic data, the later analysis identified candidate immune exposures from TCR beta sequences and from how often those sequences occurred across donors. Every repertoire in the discovery cohort had been generated on one and the same sequencing platform. The aim of the study was to test whether cataloging public T cell receptors could identify signatures of past pathogen exposure. The number of typed donors differed by locus: roughly 629-630 for A, B, C, DRB1 and DQB1; about 520 for DQA1; over 600 for DPA1; and about 470 for DPB1. Genome-wide SNP genotypes for about 65% of the 666 donors were used in a later genetic analysis, which treated that subset as a discovery cohort. In a later analysis, previously published TCR beta repertoires from 666 donors were re-analyzed and high-resolution HLA genotyping was added so that TCR occurrence patterns could be studied. The study profiled the T cell repertoires of hundreds of subjects by immunosequencing and related them to cytomegalovirus serostatus. An early release covering roughly 600 HLA-typed donors comprised about 320 gigabases of sequencing data and about 90 million unique TCR sequences. An earlier analysis of some 600 of the donors applied high-throughput TCR beta sequencing to assess whether each TCR beta V gene segment acted as functional or pseudogenic. Donor age, sex, ethnicity and CMV serostatus were compiled together with the repertoire data.

In the case of this clone: Its specific antigen is unknown. No clone much larger than this one lies a single base away; base qualities are absent.

V ends up 5 bases short and J 4 bases short, with an unmatched junction base count of 13. From the cysteine through the phenylalanine, the CDR3 covers 16 amino acids. Only the CDR3 portion is preserved as DNA: 48 bases, with reading frame beginning at the first base. The germline V gene (reference sequence) yields SGHNT for CDR1 and YYREEE for CDR2. The cohort consisted of 666 healthy bone marrow donors. At the time of sampling, every cohort member was nominally healthy, though immune exposures that went unrecorded were likely present. The donor tested CMV seropositive, placing the donor among the 250 to 350 seropositive members of the cohort. Every donor gave a peripheral blood sample, and the peripheral blood mononuclear cells from that sample were used for TCR beta sequencing. The Qiagen DNeasy Blood Extraction Kit was used to extract genomic DNA from the blood cell samples. Overall results and qualifications from the work: The authors suggested that the approach could potentially be generalized to other disease states and immunological phenotypes. A later analysis found that HLA-associated TCR beta chains were more clonally expanded and had lower generation probabilities than equally common non-associated chains. A later analysis associated about 16,000 TCR beta sequences with specific HLA alleles at a false discovery rate of 0.05. Most CMV-associated TCR beta chains appeared to be HLA-restricted in a later analysis, and the HLA associations seemed to be driven largely by CMV exposure. A few of the identified cytomegalovirus-associated TCR beta chains were confirmed in vitro to be specific for cytomegalovirus antigens. Because counts were too low, about 18 rarely observed V segments, including chromosome 9 orphons, were left out of the earlier analysis of some 640 of the donors. An association between a missense DCLRE1C variant and V-gene and J-gene trimming of TCR beta chains was found in a later genetic analysis and replicated in an independent cohort. Some IMGT-functional V segments, including TRBV6-2 and TRBV6-3, could not be told apart with the 87-base-pair reads, so those segments were excluded. In the study, about 150 TCR beta chains were listed as associated with cytomegalovirus. The cohort was sequenced for TCR beta chains only, and without alpha or paired-chain data the features that could be detected were limited. An earlier analysis of approximately 530 of the donors showed that most TCR beta V segments appeared in productive rearrangements either about 90% or about 30% of the time, which broadly matched IMGT annotations. Because HLA typing was unavailable for some donors at each locus, only the typed subset was used in association tests. The classifier was reported to diagnose cytomegalovirus status with high specificity and sensitivity in both the original and validation cohorts. According to a later analysis, TCR association rates differed among HLA loci, with DRB1 alleles showing the most associated TCRs and HLA-C alleles showing the fewest. Correlated functional status among segregating V segments might reflect linkage disequilibrium, but an unknown experimental factor could not be ruled out. Assigning TCR associations to individual alleles was difficult when HLA alleles, especially DR and DQ, strongly co-occurred. Most TCR sequences were seen in very few donors, while some public TCRs were found in many individuals. A group of highly shared sequence variants was considered likely to be a technical artifact of the sequencing pipeline. The presence/absence analyses assumed that sequencing depth was roughly uniform across donors, and that assumption may not be true. Compared with the roughly 700-donor mean, donors in an Asian-associated ancestry cluster had fewer N-insertions in productive TCRs, according to a later genetic analysis. Several of the top co-occurrence clusters appeared to be linked to parvovirus B19, influenza, CMV and Epstein-Barr virus, according to a later analysis. Immune exposure information for the cohort was limited to CMV serostatus. A further reported finding was that TCR beta sequences accurately predicted the HLA-A and HLA-B alleles for most subjects in the first cohort.

The library was produced with the immunoSEQ multiplex PCR assay. A mixture of 60 forward primers for TCR Vbeta segments and 13 reverse primers for TCR Jbeta segments was used in the multiplex PCR. The CDR3 region of rearranged TCR beta genes was amplified from genomic DNA with a multiplex PCR assay. On the Illumina HiSeq System, the amplified TCR beta libraries were sequenced as 87-base-pair reads. The authors' analysis ran thus. A later analysis counted tens of millions of unique TCR beta chains across the roughly 700 repertoires, and some 11 million of these chains were shared by at least two donors. To remove PCR and sequencing errors, raw reads were error-corrected and collapsed into unique sequences using a nearest-neighbor algorithm that merged closely related sequences. Alignment of CDR3 sequences to IMGT reference sequences was used to assign V, D and J gene segments. For a sequence to be retained, at least a six-nucleotide match to both a V gene segment and a J gene segment was required. A rearrangement was called productive if the CDR3 had no stop codons and remained in frame with V and J, and every other rearrangement was called non-productive. Following IMGT convention, CDR3 was defined as the stretch from the second conserved V-encoded cysteine to the conserved J-encoded phenylalanine. The earlier analysis of about 620 of the donors excluded sequences that lacked an unambiguous match to a single V gene segment. An earlier analysis of 500 to 600 of the donors classified V segments as functional when productive rearrangements were above 56.7% and as segregating when the standard deviation between donors was above 5%. A statistical classification framework was built for diagnosing cytomegalovirus status from the catalog of TCR beta chain sequences. V and J gene assignment, in a later analysis, came from comparing TCR nucleotide sequences with IMGT/GENE-DB human TR gene sequences. A later analysis assigned CDR3 sequences and most-parsimonious VDJ recombination scenarios with the TCRdist pipeline. In a later analysis, each TCR beta chain was defined by its CDR3 amino acid sequence together with its V-gene family, and reads lacking a unique V-gene family were excluded. As a way to deal with suspected cross-contamination and a sequencing artifact, a later analysis dropped 450 to 600 nucleotide sequences that were highly shared and had low generation probability. For each public chain, a later analysis derived a clonal expansion index from normalized ranks of inferred template counts within each repertoire. A later analysis computed generation probabilities with a VDJ recombination model fitted to out-of-frame rearrangements, and checked the results against IGoR. Hypergeometric tests were used in a later analysis to score TCR-TCR, TCR-HLA and TCR-CMV co-occurrence, with a repertoire-size bias correction applied to the TCR pairs. False discovery rates were estimated in a later analysis by permuting HLA or CMV assignments 20 times. A later analysis grouped co-occurring TCRs with DBSCAN, adding TCRdist sequence similarity when clustering within HLA-allele-positive subsets. Repertoires with fewer than 30,000 or more than 120,000 public chains were left out of co-occurrence clustering, as were a handful of repertoires with anomalous nucleotide sharing. TCRdb's version of the immuneACCESS table is confined to in-frame rearrangements and falls short of the full clone set. An unresolved V gene accounts for under half of the shortfall where checked; the remainder is of unknown origin. The V and J calls and clone size were taken over from that table, and D and trimming were inferred from the DNA. The sample table shows around 90,000 clones, and approximately 86% are seen once. 9% to 9.5% of the sample is taken by the ten largest.

This receptor was identified in a man aged 25-45 years in good health and CMV-seropositive. The chain employs TRBV5-4 and TRBJ1-2; 8 central bases correspond to TRBD1. Material for sequencing was PBMCs. The CDR3 in this case is CASRPIDRGGPYGYTF. The nucleotides are TGTGCCAGCAGACCTATAGACAGGGGCGGACCCTATGGCTACACCTTC.